The entry below gives a single T cell receptor beta chain sequence along with its context. Its antigen is not identified. This record comes from a study of cytomegalovirus exposure and HLA in healthy donors. Study-wide findings and caveats: In a later analysis, 15,000 to 20,000 TCR beta sequences were associated with HLA alleles at 0.05 false discovery rate. Analysis was carried out at a later point, and it linked a missense DCLRE1C variant to TCR beta V- and J-gene trimming.

Germline values: CDR1 SQVTM, CDR2 ANQGSEA. Trimming shortened V by 4 bases and J by 5 bases, and 5 bases separated the two germline ends. CDR3 length equals 11 residues. PCR was performed using 60 Vbeta and 13 Jbeta primers. TCRdb's table, derived via immunoSEQ multiplex PCR, lists solely in-frame clones and lacks some. The sample contains about 92,000 clones, more than 65% of which appear only once. The material sequenced was PBMCs. V usage is TRBV29-1 and J usage is TRBJ1-4; no clear D gene. The TCR was taken from a girl aged 2-10 years in good health and CMV-seropositive. CDR3 protein: CSVVRNEKLFF. Written as DNA, the CDR3 is TGCAGCGTTGTCAGGAATGAAAAACTGTTTTTT.